The entry below gives a single TCR beta chain sequence along with its context. Its antigen remains unidentified. The sample originates from a study of CXCR3-negative and CXCR3-positive naive CD8 T cells. Study observations and caveats: TRBV-TRBJ usage was alike in naive CXCR3-negative and CXCR3-positive cells but differed in memory cells. The naive subsets expressed comparable surface CD5, and the authors inferred TCR strength from TRB CDR3 properties. Cryopreserved cells partially lost CXCR3 expression, and fresh PBMCs were used in most assays.

Via 5' RACE with UMI labels, TRB cDNA libraries were prepared. TCRdb re-called the 5' RACE reads; one entry per CDR3 protein, DNA not given. This repertoire comprises about 43,000 distinct CDR3 sequences; its ten largest clones make up about 10%. CDR1 is MNHEY, CDR2 SVGEGT, per germline. The CDR3 has 14 residues. This sequence originates from a human donor in good health. Some clones in this sample may be carry-over from other donors' samples. This sequence joins TRBV6-2 or TRBV6-3 and TRBJ2-1. Sequencing input: memory CD8+ T cells from blood. The CDR3: CASSYSDGFNEQFF.